This T cell receptor beta chain was profiled in a study of blood T cells in healthy people across ages (dated by TCRdb to 2015 to 2017). Regarding the complete study: In model experiments, template switching captured about one uniquely barcoded TCR beta cDNA molecule for every two T cells. To track age-related changes in TCR beta repertoire diversity, the study relied on deep sequencing normalized with unique cDNA molecular identifiers. To avoid experimental bias, donors of different ages were distributed randomly across sequencing lanes. The donors were split into four age groups: young (average 16 years), middle-aged (39), aged (62) and long-lived (roughly 88). For two donors (one aged 18 to 29 and one aged 80 or older), the study analyzed two additional independent replicas of 1 million unique cDNA reads from the same blood draw. What the study reported, not specific to this receptor: Since profiling was done on bulk unsorted PBMCs, naive and antigen-experienced compartments could not be conclusively compared. Compared with the aged group, more naive CD4+ T cells, fewer expanded clones and increased TCR diversity were shown by the long-lived group, suggesting age selection. There was a strong correlation between observed TCR beta diversity and the percentage of naive T cells measured by flow cytometry. As age increased, observed TCR beta diversity per million T cells dropped in a roughly linear way, and a significant reduction was already evident by age about 36. Total diversity estimates from one million sequenced T cells were considered lower bounds and underestimates. The CMV infection status of donors was not known, potentially confounding age-related changes in expanded clonotypes.

The germline V gene encodes CDR1 MGHDK and CDR2 SYGVNS. CDR3 length: 14 amino acids, cysteine to phenylalanine. Left in the record is the CDR3 DNA by itself, 42 bases read in frame from the first base. Trimming removed 4 bases from V and 3 bases from J, leaving 10 bases between the germline ends. Receptors were amplified or captured by 5' RACE. Reads for this sample came from an Illumina HiSeq 2500. A second 7 to 11 cycle PCR used a sample-barcoded 5' primer and a J-beta primer mix. Each TCR beta cDNA molecule received a unique molecular identifier from a template-switch 5' adaptor carrying 12 random nucleotides. At least 3 million CDR3-containing paired-end reads were obtained from each sample. First-strand cDNA was synthesized from all RNA with the Mint cDNA synthesis kit, primed by a TRBC-specific oligonucleotide. Following uracil-DNA glycosylase treatment, all cDNA underwent a first 18-cycle PCR with the universal primers M1SS and BC2_uni_R. Under the source paper's analysis protocol: Each sample was normalized by randomly selecting 1 million high-quality reads, each carrying a distinct molecular identifier. Instead of being binned into consensus sequences, reads with shared molecular identifiers were discarded. MiTCR, set to a Q25 quality threshold and the strictest error-elimination algorithm, was used for CDR3 identification, clonotype clustering and error correction. A nonparametric unseen species model using Euler transformation provided a lower-bound estimate of total TCR beta diversity. In TCRdb, the public reads were trimmed at Q25 with fastp and aligned with MiXCR, with productive beta chains retained. CDR3 protein duplicates are merged, each entry listing the most common genes and DNA. The V and J calls reflect TCRdb's pipeline rather than the authors' work. The sample table lists over 1,200,000 distinct CDR3 sequences, around 59% of them with a count of one. Of the sample, 6.7% falls within the top ten clones.

The donors were roughly 39 Caucasian individuals from Russia, aged roughly 6 to 100 years, who were systemically healthy. Each donor gave approximately 9.4 milliliters of peripheral blood, drawn into EDTA-treated Vacutainer tubes. Ficoll-Paque density-gradient centrifugation was used to isolate PBMCs, with at least 7 million per sample. Trizol reagent was used to extract total RNA from the PBMCs, yielding at least 6 micrograms per sample. The percentages of naive CD45RAhigh/CD27high T cells were determined by flow cytometry on a PBMC aliquot from every donor. For this clonotype: Its specific antigen is unknown. Nothing much larger sits one base from this clone, and base qualities are not available.

The sequenced sample consisted of blood. The source of this sequence is a man younger than 30 in good health. The chain uses TRBV25-1 and TRBJ1-3; the D gene assignment is ambiguous. The CDR3: CASSADNSGNTIYF. The DNA sequence follows: TGTGCCAGCAGTGCCGATAATAGTGGAAACACCATATATTTT.